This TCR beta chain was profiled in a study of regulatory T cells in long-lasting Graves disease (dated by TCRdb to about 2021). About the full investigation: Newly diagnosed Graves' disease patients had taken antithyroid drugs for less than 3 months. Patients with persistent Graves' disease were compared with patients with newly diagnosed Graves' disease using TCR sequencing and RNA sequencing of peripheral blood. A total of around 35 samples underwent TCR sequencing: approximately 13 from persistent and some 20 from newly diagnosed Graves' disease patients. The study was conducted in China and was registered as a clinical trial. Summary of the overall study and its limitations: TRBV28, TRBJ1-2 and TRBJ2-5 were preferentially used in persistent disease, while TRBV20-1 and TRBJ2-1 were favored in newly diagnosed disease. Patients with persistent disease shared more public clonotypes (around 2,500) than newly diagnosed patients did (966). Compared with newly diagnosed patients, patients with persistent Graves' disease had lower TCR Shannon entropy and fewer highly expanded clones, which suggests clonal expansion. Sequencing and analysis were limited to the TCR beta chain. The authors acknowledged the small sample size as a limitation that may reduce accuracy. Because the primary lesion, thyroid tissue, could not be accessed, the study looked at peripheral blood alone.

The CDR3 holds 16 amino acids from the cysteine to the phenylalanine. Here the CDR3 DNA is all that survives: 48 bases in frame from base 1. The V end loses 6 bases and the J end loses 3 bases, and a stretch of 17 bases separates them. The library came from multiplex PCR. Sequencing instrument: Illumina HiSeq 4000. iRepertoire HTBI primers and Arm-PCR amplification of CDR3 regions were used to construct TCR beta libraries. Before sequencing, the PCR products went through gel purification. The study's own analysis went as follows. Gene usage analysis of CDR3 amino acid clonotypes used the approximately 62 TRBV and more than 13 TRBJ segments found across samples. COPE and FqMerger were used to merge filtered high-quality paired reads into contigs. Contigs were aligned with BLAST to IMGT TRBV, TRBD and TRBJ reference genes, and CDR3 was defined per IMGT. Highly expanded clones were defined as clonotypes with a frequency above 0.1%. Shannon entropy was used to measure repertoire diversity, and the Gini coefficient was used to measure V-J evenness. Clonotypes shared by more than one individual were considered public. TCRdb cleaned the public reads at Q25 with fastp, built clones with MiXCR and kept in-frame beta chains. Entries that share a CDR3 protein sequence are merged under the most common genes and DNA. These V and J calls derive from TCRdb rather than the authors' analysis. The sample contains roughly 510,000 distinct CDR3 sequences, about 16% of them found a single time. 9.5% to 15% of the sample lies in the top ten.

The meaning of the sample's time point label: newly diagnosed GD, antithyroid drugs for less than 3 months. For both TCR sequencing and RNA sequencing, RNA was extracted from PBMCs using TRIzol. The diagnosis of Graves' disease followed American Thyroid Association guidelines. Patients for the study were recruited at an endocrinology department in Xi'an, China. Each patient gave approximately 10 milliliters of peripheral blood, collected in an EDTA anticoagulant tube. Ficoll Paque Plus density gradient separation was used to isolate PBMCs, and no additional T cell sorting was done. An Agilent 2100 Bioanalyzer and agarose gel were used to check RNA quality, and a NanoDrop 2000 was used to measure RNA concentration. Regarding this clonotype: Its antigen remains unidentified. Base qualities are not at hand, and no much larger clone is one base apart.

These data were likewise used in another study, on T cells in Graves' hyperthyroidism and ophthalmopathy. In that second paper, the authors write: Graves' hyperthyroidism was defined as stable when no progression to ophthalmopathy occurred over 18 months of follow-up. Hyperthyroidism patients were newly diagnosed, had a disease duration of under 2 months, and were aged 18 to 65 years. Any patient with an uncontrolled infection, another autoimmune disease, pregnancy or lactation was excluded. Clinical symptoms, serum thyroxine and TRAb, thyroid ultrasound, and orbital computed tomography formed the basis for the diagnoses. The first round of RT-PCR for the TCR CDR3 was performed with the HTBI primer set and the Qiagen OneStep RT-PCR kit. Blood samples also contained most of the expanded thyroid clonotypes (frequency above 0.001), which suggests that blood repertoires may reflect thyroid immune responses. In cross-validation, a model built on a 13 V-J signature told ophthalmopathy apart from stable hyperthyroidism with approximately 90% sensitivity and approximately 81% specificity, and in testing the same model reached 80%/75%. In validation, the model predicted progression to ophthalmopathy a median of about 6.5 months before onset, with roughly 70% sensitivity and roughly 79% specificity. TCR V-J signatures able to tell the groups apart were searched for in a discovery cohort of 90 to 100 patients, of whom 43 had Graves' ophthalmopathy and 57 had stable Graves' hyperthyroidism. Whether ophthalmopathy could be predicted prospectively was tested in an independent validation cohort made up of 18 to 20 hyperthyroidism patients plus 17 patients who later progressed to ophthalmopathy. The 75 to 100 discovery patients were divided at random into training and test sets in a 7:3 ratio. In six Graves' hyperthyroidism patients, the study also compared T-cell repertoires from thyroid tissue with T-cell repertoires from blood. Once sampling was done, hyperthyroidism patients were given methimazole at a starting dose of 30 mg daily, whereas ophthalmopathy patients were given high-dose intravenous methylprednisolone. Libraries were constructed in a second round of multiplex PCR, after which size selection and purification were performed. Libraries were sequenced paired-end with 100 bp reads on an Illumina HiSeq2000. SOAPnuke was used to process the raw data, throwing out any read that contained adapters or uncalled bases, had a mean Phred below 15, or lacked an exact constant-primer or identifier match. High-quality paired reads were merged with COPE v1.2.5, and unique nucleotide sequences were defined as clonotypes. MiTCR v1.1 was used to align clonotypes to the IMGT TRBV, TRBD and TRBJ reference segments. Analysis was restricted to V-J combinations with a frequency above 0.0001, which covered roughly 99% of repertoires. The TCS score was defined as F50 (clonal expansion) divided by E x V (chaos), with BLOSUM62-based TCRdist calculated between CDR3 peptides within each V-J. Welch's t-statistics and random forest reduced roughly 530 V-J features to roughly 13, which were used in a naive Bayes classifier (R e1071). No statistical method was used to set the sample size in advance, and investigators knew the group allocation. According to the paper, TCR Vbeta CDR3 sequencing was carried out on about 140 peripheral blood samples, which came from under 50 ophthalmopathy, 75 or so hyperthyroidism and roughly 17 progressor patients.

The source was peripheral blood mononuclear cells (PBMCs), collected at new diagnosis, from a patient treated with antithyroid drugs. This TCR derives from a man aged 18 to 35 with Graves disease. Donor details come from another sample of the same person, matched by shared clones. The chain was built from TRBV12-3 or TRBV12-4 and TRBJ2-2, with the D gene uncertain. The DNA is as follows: TGTGCCAGCAGCCCCCACGAGGTGGGGTACACCGGGGAGCTGTTTTTT. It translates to CASSPHEVGYTGELFF.